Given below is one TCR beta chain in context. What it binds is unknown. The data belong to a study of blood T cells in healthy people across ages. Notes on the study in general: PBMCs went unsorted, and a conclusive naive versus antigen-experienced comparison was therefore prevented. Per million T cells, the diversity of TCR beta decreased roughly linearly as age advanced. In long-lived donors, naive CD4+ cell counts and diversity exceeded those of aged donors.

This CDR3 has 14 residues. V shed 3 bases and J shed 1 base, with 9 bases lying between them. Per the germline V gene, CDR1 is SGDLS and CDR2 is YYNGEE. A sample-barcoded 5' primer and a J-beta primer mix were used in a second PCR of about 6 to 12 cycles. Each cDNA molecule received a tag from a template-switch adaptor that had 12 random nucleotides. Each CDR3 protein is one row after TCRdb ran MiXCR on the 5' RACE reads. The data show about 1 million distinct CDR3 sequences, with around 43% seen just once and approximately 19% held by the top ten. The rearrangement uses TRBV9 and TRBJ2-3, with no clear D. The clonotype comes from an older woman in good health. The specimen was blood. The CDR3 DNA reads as TGTGCCAGCAGCGACAGAGAAGGCACAGATACGCAGTATTTT. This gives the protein CASSDREGTDTQYF.